This is a list of T cell receptor beta chains from one sample in a study of shared clonotypes between healthy human individuals. Assay used: immunoSEQ multiplex PCR; TCRdb lists only in-frame clones, some missing. The data show approximately 1.5 million clones, approximately 98% seen once. The material sequenced was naive CD4+ T cells sorted from blood. The receptors derive from a young man in good health. Each CDR3 is given with its conserved first and last residue. D genes are given only for firm matches.

v_call	d_call	j_call	cdr3_aa
TRBV11-2	.	TRBJ2-7	CASSLGGLGRYEQYF
TRBV28	.	TRBJ1-4	CASNSRRTTNEKLFF
TRBV10-3	TRBD2	TRBJ2-3	CAISAAGVTDTQYF
TRBV4-2	.	TRBJ2-5	CASSQDPDIETQYF
TRBV5-1	.	TRBJ1-1	CASSGQGLNTEAFF
TRBV29-1	.	TRBJ2-3	CSVGTPAVGTATDTQYF
TRBV19	.	TRBJ2-3	CASTPTGYTDTQYF
TRBV15	TRBD2	TRBJ2-1	CATSRDRLAGEGEQFF
TRBV27	.	TRBJ2-7	CASSLRIGTSPYEQYF
TRBV5-1	.	TRBJ2-1	CASSLALEGVHEQFF
TRBV18	.	TRBJ2-3	CASSRADTQYF
TRBV19	.	TRBJ2-2	CASSIDVANTGELFF
TRBV7-2	.	TRBJ2-3	CASSESGHVTDTQYF
TRBV19	TRBD1	TRBJ1-5	CASSLDRASNQPQHF
TRBV5-1	.	TRBJ2-7	CASSLSGGDYEQYF
TRBV5-1	TRBD1	TRBJ2-4	CASSFGTGAGTKNIQYF
TRBV6-5	TRBD1	TRBJ2-1	CASKPGGQGVFEQFF
TRBV5-1	TRBD1	TRBJ1-2	CASSFGQGADYGYTF
TRBV28	.	TRBJ1-5	CASTRNGQPQHF
TRBV6-1	TRBD1	TRBJ1-1	CASSTRDRMNTEAFF
TRBV27	.	TRBJ2-1	CASSLLLPGNEQFF
TRBV6-5	.	TRBJ2-5	CASSYSQGLETQYF
TRBV30	.	TRBJ2-5	CAWSRQAQETQYF
TRBV6-5	.	TRBJ2-6	CASSRQRSGANVLTF
TRBV7-6	TRBD2	TRBJ2-1	CASSRPREGESSYNEQFF
TRBV10-3	TRBD2	TRBJ2-1	CAISDPMRTSGKYNEQFF
TRBV19	.	TRBJ2-7	CASSMPPSYEQYF
TRBV11-2	TRBD1	TRBJ1-4	CASSARKGAGEKLFF
TRBV21-1	.	TRBJ2-2	CASSRWGTSGSWNTGELFF
TRBV5-8	.	TRBJ1-4	CASRRATNEKLFF
TRBV28	.	TRBJ1-5	CASSSFQPQHF
TRBV15	TRBD2	TRBJ2-1	CATSRVASGSYNEQFF
TRBV7-6	TRBD1	TRBJ2-7	CASSPSHRGTYEQYF
TRBV9	.	TRBJ2-3	CASSVELARRKDTQYF
TRBV12-5	TRBD1	TRBJ2-2	CASGYRGEGELFF
TRBV7-7	TRBD1	TRBJ2-1	CASSSDRGNEQFF
TRBV5-1	.	TRBJ2-3	CASSLEATTDTQYF
TRBV28	.	TRBJ1-1	CASIGSTEAFF
TRBV2	.	TRBJ1-5	CASSGTGGNQPQHF
TRBV29-1	TRBD2	TRBJ2-3	CSVDTNPTTSGKLF
TRBV7-9	.	TRBJ1-5	CASSSIPSGRTGNQPQHF
TRBV30	.	TRBJ1-1	CAWSGRSEAFF
TRBV4-3	.	TRBJ1-2	CASSPVGSSSSRGYTF
TRBV7-2	TRBD2	TRBJ2-2	CASSYTSANTGELFF
TRBV5-1	.	TRBJ2-1	CASSWPGEQFF
TRBV19	TRBD1	TRBJ2-7	CASSTTPGTGSNEQYF
TRBV5-1	TRBD1	TRBJ2-5	CASSLFPGGYETQYF
TRBV5-4	.	TRBJ2-1	CASRPPTENEQFF